A selection of T cell receptor beta chains follows, all from one sample in a study of cytomegalovirus exposure and HLA in healthy donors. Profiling relied on immunoSEQ multiplex PCR, and the TCRdb table lists in-frame clones only, not all of them. The sample holds 55,000 to 70,000 clones, about 71% seen once. Sequencing used PBMCs. Receptors were obtained from a woman aged 55-70 years in good health and CMV-seropositive. Both conserved end residues are part of each CDR3. D genes are given only for firm matches. Only some rows state a clone size, as once, few, many or a class for expanded clones.

clone_size,v_call,j_call,d_call,cdr3_aa,cdr3_nt
once,TRBV7-2,TRBJ2-1,NA,CASSPDVEDNEQFF,TGTGCCAGCAGCCCAGACGTGGAGGACAATGAGCAGTTCTTC
NA,TRBV7-2,TRBJ1-3,NA,CASSHESTPSGNTIYF,TGTGCCAGCAGCCACGAGTCAACTCCCTCTGGAAACACCATATATTTT
NA,TRBV19,TRBJ1-1,TRBD1,CASSRTGGPDTEAFF,TGTGCCAGTAGTAGGACAGGGGGCCCGGACACTGAAGCTTTCTTT
NA,TRBV10-2,TRBJ1-3,TRBD1,CASSLTTGTRNTIYF,TGCGCCAGCAGTTTGACGACAGGGACTAGGAACACCATATATTTT
few,TRBV5-8,TRBJ1-1,NA,CASSSFTWTTEAFF,TGTGCCAGCAGTAGCTTCACCTGGACTACTGAAGCTTTCTTT
NA,TRBV9,TRBJ2-1,TRBD2,CASSVVPGGDNEQFF,TGTGCCAGCAGCGTAGTTCCGGGGGGGGACAATGAGCAGTTCTTC
NA,TRBV2,TRBJ1-2,TRBD1,CASRPGQGIDGYTF,TGTGCCAGCAGACCGGGACAGGGGATCGATGGCTACACCTTC
NA,TRBV2,TRBJ2-1,NA,CASSAIKPQFF,TGTGCCAGCAGTGCCATTAAGCCCCAGTTCTTC
NA,TRBV7-6,TRBJ1-2,NA,CASSSHGSGYYGYTF,TGTGCCAGCAGCTCCCATGGTTCGGGATACTATGGCTACACCTTC
NA,TRBV5-4,TRBJ2-7,TRBD1,CASSPPGQGAGEQYF,TGTGCCAGCAGCCCGCCGGGACAGGGGGCGGGCGAGCAGTACTTC
NA,TRBV7-3,TRBJ2-3,NA,CASSLSLQTDTQYF,TGTGCCAGCAGCTTAAGTCTCCAGACAGATACGCAGTATTTT
few,TRBV27,TRBJ1-1,NA,CASSLGGPLNTEAFF,TGTGCCAGCAGTCTGGGGGGACCGTTGAACACTGAAGCTTTCTTT
NA,TRBV19,TRBJ2-5,NA,CASSSLLTSQETQYF,TGTGCCAGTAGTTCACTATTGACCAGTCAAGAGACCCAGTACTTC
NA,TRBV15,TRBJ2-1,TRBD2,CATSRDSTSGYNEQFF,TGTGCCACCAGCAGAGATTCGACTAGCGGGTACAATGAGCAGTTCTTC
once,TRBV7-9,TRBJ1-3,NA,CASSPRTFTSGNTIYF,TGTGCCAGCAGCCCTAGGACTTTTACCTCTGGAAACACCATATATTTT